These T cell receptor beta chains were read from a single sample in a study of CD8+ T cells in alopecia areata. Using immunoSEQ multiplex PCR, the repertoire was profiled, and TCRdb retains in-frame clones only, with some absent. The sample records some 210,000 clones, approximately 72% being singletons. Specimen: CD4+ T cells sorted from blood, collected between weeks 44 and 45, from a patient treated with tofacitinib. The source of these receptors is a human donor with alopecia areata. Each CDR3 is given with its conserved first and last residue. A D gene is named only where the DNA matches it firmly. Not every row has a clone size; where given, it reads once, few, many or a size class.

j_call v_call d_call clone_size cdr3_aa cdr3_nt
TRBJ2-5 TRBV11-1 TRBD1 few CASSLDRRGRETQYF TGTGCCAGCAGCTTAGATCGCAGGGGGCGAGAGACCCAGTACTTC
TRBJ1-4 TRBV14 . few CASSPDDGHSEKLFF TGTGCCAGCAGCCCCGATGACGGCCACTCTGAAAAACTGTTTTTT
TRBJ2-7 TRBV25-1 . . CASSESRSSYEQYF TGTGCCAGCAGTGAGTCCAGGAGCTCCTACGAGCAGTACTTC
TRBJ2-1 TRBV10-3 . many CAISEGGMGNEQFF TGTGCCATCAGTGAAGGGGGGATGGGAAATGAGCAGTTCTTC
TRBJ1-2 TRBV4-1 . once CASSQGYNPSYTF TGCGCCAGCAGCCAAGGCTACAATCCGAGCTACACCTTC
TRBJ1-6 TRBV30 . . CAWSANNSPLHF TGTGCCTGGAGTGCCAACAATTCACCCCTCCACTTT
TRBJ2-3 TRBV30 TRBD2 . CAWSTSGGITDTQYF TGTGCCTGGAGTACTAGCGGAGGAATCACAGATACGCAGTATTTT
TRBJ2-7 TRBV20-1 TRBD1 . CSARPGTGPF TGCAGTGCTAGACCCGGGACAGGGCCCTTC
TRBJ1-1 TRBV4-3 . once CASSQERATEAFF TGCGCCAGCAGCCAAGAGAGGGCCACTGAAGCTTTCTTT
TRBJ2-3 TRBV2 . . CASSGGAEGTDTQYF TGTGCCAGCAGTGGAGGGGCGGAGGGCACAGATACGCAGTATTTT
TRBJ2-2 TRBV5-1 . . CASSLKALWDAGELFF TGCGCCAGCAGCTTGAAGGCGCTATGGGACGCCGGGGAGCTGTTTTTT
TRBJ2-3 TRBV11-2 . few CASSLGDSSTDTQYF TGTGCCAGCAGCTTAGGGGACTCTAGCACAGATACGCAGTATTTT
TRBJ2-7 TRBV19 . . CATQRDTGYEQYF TGTGCCACCCAACGGGACACAGGCTACGAGCAGTACTTC
TRBJ2-7 TRBV7-2 TRBD2 . CASSLWTSGDWEQYF TGTGCCAGCAGCTTATGGACTAGCGGGGACTGGGAGCAGTACTTC
TRBJ1-2 TRBV5-1 . few CASSETEIYGYTF TGCGCCAGCAGCGAAACAGAGATCTATGGCTACACCTTC
TRBJ2-3 TRBV29-1 . . CSATGDTQYF TGCAGCGCAACTGGCGATACGCAGTATTTT
TRBJ2-7 TRBV25-1 TRBD1 . CASNPGQGPNYEQYF TGTGCCAGCAACCCCGGACAGGGGCCGAACTACGAGCAGTACTTC
TRBJ1-1 TRBV5-1 . few CASSLLGDTEAFF TGCGCCAGCAGCTTATTGGGGGACACTGAAGCTTTCTTT
TRBJ2-1 TRBV5-6 TRBD2 . CASSWGLAGDNEQFF TGTGCCAGCAGCTGGGGACTAGCGGGGGACAATGAGCAGTTCTTC
TRBJ2-5 TRBV6-5 . . CASRPGTFQETQYF TGTGCCAGCAGGCCCGGGACGTTCCAAGAGACCCAGTACTTC
TRBJ2-2 TRBV10-3 . many CAISERGTNTGELFF TGTGCCATCAGTGAGAGGGGGACGAACACCGGGGAGCTGTTTTTT
TRBJ2-5 TRBV2 . . CASCPLQGGGQETQYF TGTGCCAGCTGCCCTCTACAGGGCGGTGGGCAAGAGACCCAGTACTTC
TRBJ1-5 TRBV19 TRBD1 . CASSTMTGKNQPQHF TGTGCCAGTAGTACTATGACAGGGAAAAATCAGCCCCAGCATTTT
TRBJ2-5 TRBV29-1 TRBD2 . CSVTSGTSFGAQYF TGCAGCGTGACCTCCGGGACTAGTTTTGGGGCCCAGTACTTC
TRBJ2-7 TRBV5-6 . once CASSLRRSYEQYF TGTGCCAGCAGCTTGCGGCGGAGCTACGAGCAGTACTTC
TRBJ2-2 TRBV5-1 . . CASSLGLQNTGELFF TGCGCCAGCAGCTTGGGACTCCAGAACACCGGGGAGCTGTTTTTT
TRBJ1-1 TRBV2 TRBD1 . CASSLDRRTEAFF TGTGCCAGCAGTTTGGACAGGCGCACTGAAGCTTTCTTT
TRBJ1-2 TRBV29-1 . . CSVEWALGAYTF TGCAGCGTTGAATGGGCGTTGGGCGCCTACACCTTC
TRBJ1-2 TRBV14 . once CASSRRQAGYTF TGTGCCAGCAGCCGCAGACAGGCTGGCTACACCTTC
TRBJ2-5 TRBV25-1 TRBD1 . CASNPQGFAETQYF TGTGCCAGCAACCCACAGGGGTTTGCGGAGACCCAGTACTTC
TRBJ1-2 TRBV29-1 . . CSVEDLTHYGYTF TGCAGCGTTGAAGATCTGACACACTATGGCTACACCTTC
TRBJ1-1 TRBV30 . few CAWSRLEAFF TGTGCCTGGAGCCGTCTGGAAGCTTTCTTT
TRBJ2-2 TRBV29-1 TRBD1 . CSVQGPRTGELFF TGCAGCGTACAGGGGCCACGCACCGGGGAGCTGTTTTTT
TRBJ2-7 TRBV7-2 . . CASSPSFVQGYEQYF TGTGCCAGCAGCCCCTCCTTCGTCCAGGGCTACGAGCAGTACTTC
TRBJ1-5 TRBV29-1 . . CSVEDGTGNQPQHF TGCAGCGTTGAAGACGGAACGGGCAATCAGCCCCAGCATTTT
TRBJ1-5 TRBV6-6 . once CASSAGRGHQPQHF TGTGCCAGCAGCGCGGGCAGGGGCCATCAGCCCCAGCATTTT
TRBJ1-1 TRBV30 . . CAWSDIRGTEAFF TGTGCCTGGAGTGATATCAGGGGTACTGAAGCTTTCTTT
TRBJ2-5 TRBV27 . . CASSLPRRGKAQETQYF TGTGCCAGCAGTTTACCCCGTCGGGGTAAGGCGCAAGAGACCCAGTACTTC
TRBJ2-7 TRBV25-1 . . CASSAPAGQDSYEQYF TGTGCCAGCAGTGCCCCGGCAGGGCAAGACTCCTACGAGCAGTACTTC
TRBJ1-1 TRBV7-9 . . CASSPLAEAFF TGTGCCAGCAGCCCACTAGCTGAAGCTTTCTTT
TRBJ2-5 TRBV11-3 . . CASSGRGTQYF TGTGCCAGCAGCGGACGAGGGACCCAGTACTTC
TRBJ2-7 TRBV9 . . CASSVAVGDYEQYF TGTGCCAGCAGCGTAGCGGTCGGGGACTACGAGCAGTACTTC